Listed here are 20 T cell receptor beta chains from one sample, sequenced in a study of T-cell reconstitution after alpha-beta-depleted transplantation in children. Preparation of the TCRbeta library used unique molecular identifiers. MiXCR was run by TCRdb on the PCR reads, yielding one entry per CDR3 protein. Of some 600,000 distinct CDR3 sequences in the sample, around 13% were seen once. Sample: PBMCs, mostly from graft donor cells, taken 360 days after TCRalphabeta/CD19-depleted stem cell transplant. These receptors originate from a male patient under 18 who had a stem cell transplant for acute myeloid leukemia, so the T cells may come from the graft donor.

This clonotype was seen many times. The chain recombines TRBV28 with TRBJ2-3, with 9 nucleotides matching TRBD2. Losses at the gene ends were 6 bases for V and 5 bases for J; bases not matched to a gene: 6. The CDR3 runs to 14 residues. Germline CDR1 and CDR2: MDHEN and SYDVKM. CDR3 in amino acids: CASRAGGPGDTQYF. In nucleotides, the CDR3 is TGTGCCAGCAGGGCGGGAGGGCCTGGAGATACGCAGTATTTT. Based on the CDR3 plus reference TRBV28 and TRBJ2-3, the full variable domain is DVKVTQSSRYLVKRTGEKVFLECVQDMDHENMFWYRQDPGLGLRLIYFSYDVKMKEKGDIPEGYSVSREKKERFSLILESASTNQTSMYLCASRAGGPGDTQYFGPGTRLTVL.

The table lists this clonotype with a few counts. The chain couples TRBV20-1 to TRBJ2-7, with 9 bases identical to TRBD1. After removal of 6 bases from V and 6 bases from J, the junction contained 12 bases not matched to a gene. Germline V CDR1 and CDR2: DFQATT, SNEGSKA (reference sequence). The CDR3 sequence is 14 residues long. The CDR3 DNA is TGCAGTGCCAGACTGGGACAGGGAGGCCGCGAGCAGTACTTC. It codes for CSARLGQGGREQYF.

The V and J genes are TRBV4-3 and TRBJ1-1; D is unclear. The V end lost 1 base, the J end lost 0 bases, and 6 bases lay between the germline ends. CDR1 is LGHNA and CDR2 is YSLEER in the germline V gene. The CDR3 loop spans 14 amino acids. The CDR3: CASSQGVLNTEAFF. The CDR3 coding sequence is TGCGCCAGCAGCCAAGGGGTGCTGAACACTGAAGCTTTCTTT.

V usage is TRBV4-3 and J usage is TRBJ2-5; 8 bases are a match to TRBD2. Germline V gene data show CDR1 as LGHNA and CDR2 as YSLEER. The CDR3 length is 14 residues. The V segment lost 0 bases and the J segment 8 bases; nucleotides outside the gene matches: 5. CDR3 region: CASSQDHGGDTQYF. DNA for the CDR3: TGCGCCAGCAGCCAAGACCACGGGGGGGATACCCAGTACTTC.

J is TRBJ2-5 and V is TRBV18; 10 nucleotides match TRBD2. The germline V gene encodes CDR1 KGHSH and CDR2 LQKENI. V shed 3 bases and J 2 bases; nucleotides not matched to a gene: 6. The CDR3 extends over 16 amino acids. DNA of the CDR3: TGTGCCAGCTCACCTCTAGCGGGAGTAAGTCAAGAGACCCAGTACTTC. It specifies CASSPLAGVSQETQYF.

This clonotype was seen ten or more times. This rearrangement joins TRBV12-3 or TRBV12-4 to TRBJ2-5; 7 bases match TRBD2. After removal of 6 bases from V and 1 base from J, the junction contained 5 bases not matched to a gene. This CDR3 has 14 amino acids. CDR3 sequence reads: CASSHGTTQETQYF. The CDR3 region has the DNA TGTGCCAGCAGCCACGGGACTACCCAAGAGACCCAGTACTTC.

The sample holds a few counts of this clonotype. J is TRBJ2-7 and V is TRBV10-3; D remains unclear. This CDR3 spans 12 amino acids. V lost 4 bases, J lost 4 bases, and 8 bases lay in between. Germline values: CDR1 ENHRY, CDR2 SYGVKD. For the CDR3, the DNA is TGTGCCATCAGTGGTAGACCTTACGAGCAGTACTTC. It yields the protein CAISGRPYEQYF.

V gene TRBV6-2 or TRBV6-3 combines with J gene TRBJ2-1, with D unclear. V gave up 6 bases and J gave up 0 bases, with 18 bases separating them. The CDR3 runs 17 residues. The germline V gene encodes CDR1 MNHEY and CDR2 SVGEGT. This CDR3 is CASRTTREELSYNEQFF. The DNA of the CDR3 is TGTGCCAGCAGGACAACCCGAGAGGAACTCTCCTACAATGAGCAGTTCTTC.

The gene calls are TRBV5-1 and TRBJ2-7; D might be TRBD2 (5 bases). Per the germline V gene, CDR1 is SGHRS and CDR2 is YFSETQ. The CDR3 loop spans 14 amino acids. V lost 0 bases to trimming and J lost 4 bases, with 11 bases between them. The CDR3 sequence is CASSLDGVSYEQYF. The CDR3 coding sequence is TGCGCCAGCAGCTTGGACGGGGTCAGTTACGAGCAGTACTTC.

This clonotype was counted between two and nine times. The V call is TRBV4-2, the J call TRBJ2-2; 7 positions match TRBD1. The CDR3 has 17 amino acids. The V and J ends lost 1 base and 5 bases, in that order; junction bases with no gene match: 10. Germline assignment: CDR1 LGHNA and CDR2 YNFKEQ. CDR3 sequence (DNA): TGTGCCAGCAGCCAAGCCCGTGACAGGGAAAGGACCGGGGAGCTGTTTTTT. It codes for CASSQARDRERTGELFF.

This clonotype has at least ten counts. V usage is TRBV28 and J usage is TRBJ2-1, with TRBD2 matching 7 bases. CDR3 length: 16 amino acids. Germline assignment: CDR1 MDHEN and CDR2 SYDVKM. Unmatched junction bases numbered 8, after V lost 6 bases and J lost 0 bases. CDR3 region: CASSWIAGSSYNEQFF. CDR3 in DNA: TGTGCCAGCAGCTGGATAGCGGGCTCCTCCTACAATGAGCAGTTCTTC.

The rearrangement uses TRBV25-1 and TRBJ2-7, with unresolved D. With 3 bases removed from V and 9 bases from J, the gap between germline ends came to 9 bases. This CDR3 comprises 11 residues. CDR1 and CDR2 (germline): MGHDK, SYGVNS. Written as DNA, the CDR3 is TGTGCCAGCAGTGACTTACTGAGGCAGTACTTC. Protein: CASSDLLRQYF.

In this sample, this clonotype turned up a few times. The chain employs TRBV28 and TRBJ2-6; 9 bases match TRBD2. This CDR3 is 18 amino acids long. Germline V gene lookup returns CDR1 MDHEN and CDR2 SYDVKM. V shed 4 bases and J 2 bases; nucleotides not matched to a gene: 9. The CDR3 spells CASSSGASGITGANVLTF. The CDR3 nucleotides are TGTGCCAGCAGTTCAGGCGCTAGCGGGATTACTGGGGCCAACGTCCTGACTTTC. Full variable domain (missing parts from reference TRBV28 and TRBJ2-6): DVKVTQSSRYLVKRTGEKVFLECVQDMDHENMFWYRQDPGLGLRLIYFSYDVKMKEKGDIPEGYSVSREKKERFSLILESASTNQTSMYLCASSSGASGITGANVLTFGAGSRLTVL.

This chain links TRBV29-1 with TRBJ2-7; no clear D gene. Germline V lookup: CDR1 SQVTM, CDR2 ANQGSEA. This CDR3 contains 10 residues. V lost 4 bases, J lost 10 bases, and 11 bases lay in between. The chain's CDR3 is CSVVTVGQYF. In DNA, the CDR3 is TGCAGCGTTGTAACAGTAGGACAGTACTTC.

The chain joins TRBV6-2 or TRBV6-3 to TRBJ2-1; TRBD2 matches at 11 bases. Looked up from germline, CDR1 is MNHEY and CDR2 is SVGEGT. Losses at the gene ends were 2 bases for V and 0 bases for J; bases not matched to a gene: 15. This CDR3 has 21 amino acids. CDR3 region: CASSYDPVLAGGPSSYNEQFF. The CDR3 DNA reads as TGTGCCAGCAGTTACGACCCGGTTCTAGCGGGAGGCCCGAGCTCCTACAATGAGCAGTTCTTC.

This sequence joins TRBV6-1 and TRBJ2-7; D possibly corresponds to TRBD2 (5 bases). The germline gives CDR1 MNHNS, CDR2 SASEGT. The length of the CDR3 is 14 residues. V was cut by 10 bases and J by 0 bases, with 16 bases left in between. The CDR3 reads CATSSGITSYEQYF. CDR3 bases: TGTGCCACCTCGTCGGGAATCACCTCCTACGAGCAGTACTTC.

This clonotype was observed at least ten times. This chain uses TRBV29-1 with TRBJ2-1, with 8 bases aligning to TRBD2. Trimming at V came to 6 bases and at J to 13 bases, leaving 11 bases not matched to a gene. The CDR3 spans 12 residues. Germline CDR1 is SQVTM and CDR2 is ANQGSEA. The CDR3 DNA reads as TGCAGCGTCCCGGGACTAGACCCCTCCCAGTTCTTC. Translating it yields CSVPGLDPSQFF.

V usage is TRBV20-1 and J usage is TRBJ1-1, with 8 positions matching TRBD1. The CDR3 consists of 14 residues. With V trimmed by 1 base and J by 3 bases, 4 bases remained unmatched. Germline CDR1 and CDR2: DFQATT and SNEGSKA (reference sequence). This CDR3 is CSARVQGAYTEAFF. CDR3 DNA sequence: TGCAGTGCTAGAGTGCAGGGGGCCTACACTGAAGCTTTCTTT.

At least ten counts were recorded for this clonotype. This chain uses TRBV15 with TRBJ1-5; D call uncertain. The CDR3 extends over 15 amino acids. Trimming took off 5 bases at V and 1 base at J, with 12 bases between the two ends. Germline loops: CDR1 LNHNV, CDR2 YYDKDF (reference sequence). This CDR3 reads CATSYPRPSNQPQHF. DNA of the CDR3: TGTGCCACCAGCTATCCACGGCCCAGCAATCAGCCCCAGCATTTT.

Only a few counts were recorded for this clonotype. This chain connects TRBV7-3 to TRBJ2-3; 9 positions match TRBD2. The CDR3 is 16 amino acids. V was pared by 4 bases and J by 2 bases, with 7 bases of the junction left unmatched. CDR1 and CDR2 (germline): SGHTA, FQGTGA. Here the CDR3 DNA reads TGTGCCAGCAGCTCCGTAGCGGGAGAGGACACAGATACGCAGTATTTT. It translates to CASSSVAGEDTDTQYF.